A single sample gave rise to the 5 T cell receptor beta chains below, sequenced in a study of human T cells and chemical hapten exposure. In TCRdb, the RACE reads were re-called with MiXCR into one record per CDR3 protein. The table records tens of thousands of distinct CDR3 sequences, over 9.5% of them present only once. Time point in this sample: patch test 1, 2 weeks after DPC sensitization. Treatment defined: therapeutic diphenylcyclopropenone sensitization with weekly scalp DPC. Here the sequenced sample was whole blood, taken in connection with sensitization to the hapten diphenylcyclopropenone (DPC). The source of these receptors is a man aged 40-49 years with alopecia areata. Some clones in this sample may be carry-over from other donors' samples.

Only a few counts were recorded for this clonotype. The chain is built from TRBV5-1 and TRBJ1-1; D is possibly TRBD1 (6 bases). In germline, CDR1 is SGHRS, CDR2 YFSETQ. V lost 2 bases and J 0 bases, leaving 11 bases between the germline ends. The CDR3 totals 15 residues. The CDR3 sequence is CASSFSDRMNTEAFF. The CDR3 region has the DNA TGCGCCAGCAGCTTTTCAGACAGGATGAACACTGAAGCTTTCTTT.

The gene calls are TRBV7-2 and TRBJ1-3; possibly TRBD1 for D (5 bases). This CDR3 contains 16 residues. Per germline, CDR1 SGHTA and CDR2 FQGNSA. Trimming cost V 5 bases and J 0 bases, with 14 bases left between them. The CDR3 DNA sequence: TGTGCCAGCAGCCCATTTATGGGGGGCTCTGGAAACACCATATATTTT. Translation gives CASSPFMGGSGNTIYF.

This clonotype came up a few times. The chain combines TRBV4-3 with TRBJ2-3; D ambiguous. The V end lost 3 bases, the J end lost 10 bases, and 14 bases lay between the germline ends. Germline V gene data show CDR1 as LGHNA and CDR2 as YSLEER. The CDR3 runs to 13 residues. Here the CDR3 reads CASSQSKFSAQYF. CDR3 bases: TGCGCCAGCAGCCAGAGTAAGTTTTCGGCGCAGTATTTT.

The rearrangement uses TRBV19 and TRBJ2-3, with D possibly being TRBD2 (5 bases). The CDR3 loop spans 14 amino acids. In germline, CDR1 is LNHDA, CDR2 SQIVND (reference sequence). V lost 3 bases, J lost 6 bases, and 13 bases lay in between. The CDR3, as DNA: TGTGCCAGTAGTATGGAGCTAGCCGGCGATACGCAGTATTTT. It encodes CASSMELAGDTQYF.

This clonotype was counted many times. The chain couples TRBV20-1 to TRBJ1-5; 8 nucleotides match TRBD1. CDR1 and CDR2 (germline): DFQATT, SNEGSKA (reference sequence). Trimming at V came to 5 bases and at J to 6 bases, leaving 6 bases not matched to a gene. This CDR3 has 13 amino acids. CDR3 coding DNA: TGCAGTGCTTCCGGACAGGGTGGTCAGCCCCAGCATTTT. Protein sequence: CSASGQGGQPQHF.